Sequencing of this TCR beta chain was carried out in a study of blood T cell repertoires in COVID-19. Study summary: Both acute and convalescent COVID-19 samples were obtained from the United States, Italy and Spain. The analysed material was cDNA or gDNA that came from T cells, B-cell-depleted T cells, or PBMCs.

TCRdb keeps only in-frame clones here, not all; method: immunoSEQ multiplex PCR. The profile shows 55,000 to 65,000 clones, roughly 80% of them singletons. This clone was detected only a few times. Germline V gives CDR1 SGHKS, CDR2 YYEKEE (reference sequence). The V gene lost 1 base and the J gene lost 4 bases, with 12 bases spanning the gap. CDR3 size: 14 residues. The chain joins TRBV5-5 to TRBJ2-7; tentatively, D is TRBD1 (6 bases). Sequenced: peripheral blood. The TCR originated in a man in his sixties with acute or convalescent COVID-19. The CDR3 nucleotides are TGTGCCAGCAGCTTGAAATACAGGGATTACGAGCAGTACTTC. Translated, it gives CASSLKYRDYEQYF.